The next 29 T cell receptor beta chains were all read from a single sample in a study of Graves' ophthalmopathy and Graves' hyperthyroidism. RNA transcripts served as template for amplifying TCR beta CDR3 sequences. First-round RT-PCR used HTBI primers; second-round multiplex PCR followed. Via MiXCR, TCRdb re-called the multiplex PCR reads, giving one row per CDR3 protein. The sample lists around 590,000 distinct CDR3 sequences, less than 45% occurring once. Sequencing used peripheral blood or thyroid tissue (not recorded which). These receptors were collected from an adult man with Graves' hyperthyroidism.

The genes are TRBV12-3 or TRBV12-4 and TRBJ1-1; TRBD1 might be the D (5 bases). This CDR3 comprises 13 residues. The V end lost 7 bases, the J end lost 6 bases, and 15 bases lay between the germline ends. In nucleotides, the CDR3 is TGTGCCAGCAAGCCACGGGGGAAGGCTGAAGCTTTCTTT. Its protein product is CASKPRGKAEAFF.

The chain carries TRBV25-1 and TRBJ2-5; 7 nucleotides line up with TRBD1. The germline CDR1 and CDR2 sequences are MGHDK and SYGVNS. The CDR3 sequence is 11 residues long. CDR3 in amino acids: CARQGTETQYF. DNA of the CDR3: TGTGCAAGACAGGGTACGGAGACCCAGTACTTC.

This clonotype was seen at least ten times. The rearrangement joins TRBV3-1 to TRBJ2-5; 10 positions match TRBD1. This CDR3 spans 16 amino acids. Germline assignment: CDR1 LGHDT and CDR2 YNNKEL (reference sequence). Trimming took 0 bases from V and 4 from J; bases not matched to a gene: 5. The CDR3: CASSQERQGAAETQYF. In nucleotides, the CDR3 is TGTGCCAGCAGCCAAGAGAGACAGGGGGCCGCAGAGACCCAGTACTTC.

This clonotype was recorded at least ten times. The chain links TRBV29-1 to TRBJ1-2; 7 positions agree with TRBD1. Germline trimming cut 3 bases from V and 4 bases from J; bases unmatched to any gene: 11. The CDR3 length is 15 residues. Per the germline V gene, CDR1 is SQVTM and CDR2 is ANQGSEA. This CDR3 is CSVEDSTGMGYGYTF. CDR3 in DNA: TGCAGCGTTGAGGACTCGACAGGGATGGGCTATGGCTACACCTTC.

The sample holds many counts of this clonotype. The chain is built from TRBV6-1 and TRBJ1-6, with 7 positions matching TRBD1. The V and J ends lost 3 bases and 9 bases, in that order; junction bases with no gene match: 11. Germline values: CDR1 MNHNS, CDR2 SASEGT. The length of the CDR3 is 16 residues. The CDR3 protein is CASSDTSGTAGSPLHF. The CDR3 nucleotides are TGTGCCAGCAGTGACACCTCCGGGACAGCAGGTTCACCCCTCCACTTT.

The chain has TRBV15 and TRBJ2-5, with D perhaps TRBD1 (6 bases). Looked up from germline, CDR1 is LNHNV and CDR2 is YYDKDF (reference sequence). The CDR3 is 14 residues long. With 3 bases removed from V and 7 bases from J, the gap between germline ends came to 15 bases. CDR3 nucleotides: TGTGCCACCAGCAGCCCCGGGACACCCCGGACCCAGTACTTC. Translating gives CATSSPGTPRTQYF. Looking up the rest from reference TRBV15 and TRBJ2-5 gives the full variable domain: DAMVIQNPRYQVTQFGKPVTLSCSQTLNHNVMYWYQQKSSQAPKLLFHYYDKDFNNEADTPDNFQSRRPNTSFCFLDIRSPGLGDTAMYLCATSSPGTPRTQYFGPGTRLLVL.

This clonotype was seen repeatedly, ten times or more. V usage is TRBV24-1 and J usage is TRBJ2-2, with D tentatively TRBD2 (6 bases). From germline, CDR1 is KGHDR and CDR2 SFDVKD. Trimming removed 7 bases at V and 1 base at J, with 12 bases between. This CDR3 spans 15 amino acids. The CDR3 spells CATRSSARNTGELFF. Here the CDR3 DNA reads TGTGCCACCAGATCTAGCGCACGGAACACCGGGGAGCTGTTTTTT.

CDR3 amino acids: CASSAAGSGRVSYGYTF. CDR3 bases: TGTGCCAGCAGCGCCGCGGGCTCAGGGAGGGTGAGCTATGGCTACACCTTC. The chain has TRBV9 and TRBJ1-2, with D maybe TRBD1 (5 bases). The CDR3 is made up of 17 amino acids. Germline-derived CDR1 and CDR2 are SGDLS and YYNGEE. V was cut by 3 bases and J by 4 bases, with 22 bases left in between.

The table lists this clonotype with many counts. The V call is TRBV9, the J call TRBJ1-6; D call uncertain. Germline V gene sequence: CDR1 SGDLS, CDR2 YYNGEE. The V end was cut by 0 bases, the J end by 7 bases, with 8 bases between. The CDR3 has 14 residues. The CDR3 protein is CASSVVEVNSPLHF. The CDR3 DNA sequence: TGTGCCAGCAGCGTAGTAGAGGTGAATTCACCCCTCCACTTT.

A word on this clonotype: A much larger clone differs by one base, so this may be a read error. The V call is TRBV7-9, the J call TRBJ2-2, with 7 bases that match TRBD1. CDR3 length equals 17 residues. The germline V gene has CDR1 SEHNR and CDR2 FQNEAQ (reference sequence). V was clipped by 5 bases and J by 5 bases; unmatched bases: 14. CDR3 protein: CASSPESTGYSTGELFF. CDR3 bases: TGTGCCAGCAGCCCGGAGTCGACAGGGTATAGTACCGGGGAGCTGTTTTTT.

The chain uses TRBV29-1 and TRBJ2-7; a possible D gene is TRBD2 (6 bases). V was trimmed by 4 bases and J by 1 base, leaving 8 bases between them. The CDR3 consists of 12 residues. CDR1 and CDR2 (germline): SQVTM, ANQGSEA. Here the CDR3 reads CSVGGTSYEQYF. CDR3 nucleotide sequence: TGCAGCGTTGGGGGGACTTCCTACGAGCAGTACTTC.

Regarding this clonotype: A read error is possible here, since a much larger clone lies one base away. The CDR3 is CSARDSERLETLYF. In DNA, the CDR3 is TGCAGTGCTAGAGATTCTGAGCGATTGGAGACCCTGTACTTC. The chain couples TRBV20-1 to TRBJ2-5; no reliable D call. Looked up from germline, CDR1 is DFQATT and CDR2 is SNEGSKA (reference sequence). The CDR3 sequence is 14 residues long.

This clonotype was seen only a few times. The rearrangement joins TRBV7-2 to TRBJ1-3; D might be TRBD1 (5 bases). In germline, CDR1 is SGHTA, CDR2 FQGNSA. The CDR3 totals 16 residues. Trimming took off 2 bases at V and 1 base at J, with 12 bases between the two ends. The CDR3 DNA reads TGTGCCAGCAGCTTACTGGGCAGGGAATCTGGAAACACCATATATTTT. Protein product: CASSLLGRESGNTIYF.

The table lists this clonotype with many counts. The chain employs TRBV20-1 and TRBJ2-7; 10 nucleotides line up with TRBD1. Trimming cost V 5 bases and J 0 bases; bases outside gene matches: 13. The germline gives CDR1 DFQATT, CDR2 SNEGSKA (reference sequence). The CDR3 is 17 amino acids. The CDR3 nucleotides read TGCAGTGCTCCCGGGGACAGGGGCACAACCCCCTCCTACGAGCAGTACTTC. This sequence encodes CSAPGDRGTTPSYEQYF.

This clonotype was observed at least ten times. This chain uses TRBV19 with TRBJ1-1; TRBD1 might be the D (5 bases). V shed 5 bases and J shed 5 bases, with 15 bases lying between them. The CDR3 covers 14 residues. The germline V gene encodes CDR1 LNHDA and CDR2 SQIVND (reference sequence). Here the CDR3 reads CASSVGGRWTEAFF. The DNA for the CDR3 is TGTGCCAGTAGTGTTGGGGGTAGGTGGACTGAAGCTTTCTTT.

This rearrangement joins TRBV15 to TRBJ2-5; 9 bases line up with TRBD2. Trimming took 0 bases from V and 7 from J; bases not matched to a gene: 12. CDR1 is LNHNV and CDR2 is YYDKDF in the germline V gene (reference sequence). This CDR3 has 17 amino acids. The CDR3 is CATSRDLTSGSIGTQYF. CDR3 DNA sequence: TGTGCCACCAGCAGAGATCTGACTAGCGGCTCCATAGGGACCCAGTACTTC.

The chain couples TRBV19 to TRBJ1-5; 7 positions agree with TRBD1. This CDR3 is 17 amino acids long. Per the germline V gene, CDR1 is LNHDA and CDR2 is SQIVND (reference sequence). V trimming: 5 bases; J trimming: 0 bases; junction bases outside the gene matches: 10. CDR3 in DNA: TGTGCCAGTAGTCCGCAAGGGGGCCTGGATAGCAATCAGCCCCAGCATTTT. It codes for CASSPQGGLDSNQPQHF.

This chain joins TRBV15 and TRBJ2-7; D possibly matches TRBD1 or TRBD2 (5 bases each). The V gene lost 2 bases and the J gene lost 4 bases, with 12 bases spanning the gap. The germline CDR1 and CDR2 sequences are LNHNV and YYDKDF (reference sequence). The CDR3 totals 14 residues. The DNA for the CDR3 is TGTGCCACCAGCAGACCCTCTGGGGGATACGAGCAGTACTTC. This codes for CATSRPSGGYEQYF.

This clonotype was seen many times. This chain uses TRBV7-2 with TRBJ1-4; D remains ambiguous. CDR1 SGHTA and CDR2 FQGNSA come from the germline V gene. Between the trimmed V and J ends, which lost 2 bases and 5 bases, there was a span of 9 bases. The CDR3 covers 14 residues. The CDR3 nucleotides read TGTGCCAGCAGCTTATACGGCCGAAATGAAAAACTGTTTTTT. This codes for CASSLYGRNEKLFF.

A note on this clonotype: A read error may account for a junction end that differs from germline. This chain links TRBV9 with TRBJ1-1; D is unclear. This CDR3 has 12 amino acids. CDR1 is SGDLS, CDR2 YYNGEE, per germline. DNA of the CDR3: TGTCCCAGCAGCGACGGGTACACTGAAGCTTTCTTT. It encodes CPSSDGYTEAFF. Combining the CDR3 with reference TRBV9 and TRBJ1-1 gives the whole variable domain DSGVTQTPKHLITATGQRVTLRCSPRSGDLSVYWYQQSLDQGLQFLIQYYNGEERAKGNILERFSAQQFPDLHSELNLSSLELGDSALYFCPSSDGYTEAFFGQGTRLTVV.

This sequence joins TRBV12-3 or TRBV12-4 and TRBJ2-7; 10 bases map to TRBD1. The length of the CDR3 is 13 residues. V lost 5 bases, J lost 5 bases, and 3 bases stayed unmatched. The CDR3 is CASSGGQGHEQYF. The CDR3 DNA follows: TGTGCCAGCAGTGGGGGACAGGGGCACGAGCAGTACTTC.

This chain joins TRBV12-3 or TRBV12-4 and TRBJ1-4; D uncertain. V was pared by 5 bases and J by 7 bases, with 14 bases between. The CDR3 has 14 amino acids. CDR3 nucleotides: TGTGCCAGCAGTGAAAGGCCGGCGGGTGAAAAACTGTTTTTT. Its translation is CASSERPAGEKLFF.

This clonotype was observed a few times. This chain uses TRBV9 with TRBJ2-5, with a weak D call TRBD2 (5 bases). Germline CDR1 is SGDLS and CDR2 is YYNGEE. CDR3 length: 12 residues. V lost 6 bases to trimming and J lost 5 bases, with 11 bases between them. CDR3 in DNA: TGTGCCAGCAATCGCCCGGGGGAGACCCAGTACTTC. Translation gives CASNRPGETQYF. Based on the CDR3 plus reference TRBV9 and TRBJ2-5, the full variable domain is DSGVTQTPKHLITATGQRVTLRCSPRSGDLSVYWYQQSLDQGLQFLIQYYNGEERAKGNILERFSAQQFPDLHSELNLSSLELGDSALYFCASNRPGETQYFGPGTRLLVL.

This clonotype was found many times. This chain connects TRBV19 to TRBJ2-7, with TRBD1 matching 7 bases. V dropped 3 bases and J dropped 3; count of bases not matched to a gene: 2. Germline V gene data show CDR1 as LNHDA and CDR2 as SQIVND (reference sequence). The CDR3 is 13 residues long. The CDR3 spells CASSIGTVYEQYF. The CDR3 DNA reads TGTGCCAGTAGTATTGGGACAGTCTACGAGCAGTACTTC.

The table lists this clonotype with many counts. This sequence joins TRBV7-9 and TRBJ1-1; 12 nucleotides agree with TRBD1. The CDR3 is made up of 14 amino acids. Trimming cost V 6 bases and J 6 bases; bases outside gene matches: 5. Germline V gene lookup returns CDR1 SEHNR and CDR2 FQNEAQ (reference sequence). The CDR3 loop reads CASRGGTGGPEAFF. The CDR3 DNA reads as TGTGCCAGCAGGGGGGGGACAGGGGGCCCTGAAGCTTTCTTT. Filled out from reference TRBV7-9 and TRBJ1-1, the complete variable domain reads DTGVSQNPRHKITKRGQNVTFRCDPISEHNRLYWYRQTLGQGPEFLTYFQNEAQLEKSRLLSDRFSAERPKGSFSTLEIQRTEQGDSAMYLCASRGGTGGPEAFFGQGTRLTVV.

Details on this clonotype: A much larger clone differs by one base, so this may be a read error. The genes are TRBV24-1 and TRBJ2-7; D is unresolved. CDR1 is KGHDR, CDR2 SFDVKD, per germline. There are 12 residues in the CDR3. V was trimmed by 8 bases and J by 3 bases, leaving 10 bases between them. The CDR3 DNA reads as TGTGCCACCAATGAATTGGGCTACGAGCAGTACTTC. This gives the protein CATNELGYEQYF.

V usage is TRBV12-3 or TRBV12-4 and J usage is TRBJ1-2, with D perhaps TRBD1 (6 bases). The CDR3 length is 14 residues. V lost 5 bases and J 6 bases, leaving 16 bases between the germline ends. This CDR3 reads CASSPTLWTDGYTF. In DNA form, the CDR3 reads TGTGCCAGCAGTCCCACCCTTTGGACAGATGGCTACACCTTC.

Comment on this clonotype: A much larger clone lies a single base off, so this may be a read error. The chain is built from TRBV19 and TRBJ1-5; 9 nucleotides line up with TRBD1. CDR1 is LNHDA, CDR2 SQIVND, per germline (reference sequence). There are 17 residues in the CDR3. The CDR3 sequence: CASSNMWTGVVRQSQHF. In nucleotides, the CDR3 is TGTGCCAGTAGTAATATGTGGACAGGGGTTGTTCGTCAGTCCCAGCATTTT.

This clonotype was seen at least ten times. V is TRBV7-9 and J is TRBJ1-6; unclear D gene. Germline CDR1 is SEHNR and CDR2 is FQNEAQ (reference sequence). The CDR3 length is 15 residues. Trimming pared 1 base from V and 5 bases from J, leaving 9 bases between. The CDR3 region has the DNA TGTGCCAGCAGCTTAGGCACAACCCATAATTCACCCCTCCACTTT. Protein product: CASSLGTTHNSPLHF.